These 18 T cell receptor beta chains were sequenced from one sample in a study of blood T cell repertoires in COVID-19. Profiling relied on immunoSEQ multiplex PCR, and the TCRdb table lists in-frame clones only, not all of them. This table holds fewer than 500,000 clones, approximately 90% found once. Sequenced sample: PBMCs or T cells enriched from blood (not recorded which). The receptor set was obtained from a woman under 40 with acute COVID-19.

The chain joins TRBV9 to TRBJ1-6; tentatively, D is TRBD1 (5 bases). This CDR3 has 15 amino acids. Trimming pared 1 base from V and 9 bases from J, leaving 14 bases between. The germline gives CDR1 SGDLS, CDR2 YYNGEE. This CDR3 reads CASSVRGTEGSPLHF. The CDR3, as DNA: TGTGCCAGCAGCGTAAGGGGAACTGAAGGTTCACCCCTCCACTTT.

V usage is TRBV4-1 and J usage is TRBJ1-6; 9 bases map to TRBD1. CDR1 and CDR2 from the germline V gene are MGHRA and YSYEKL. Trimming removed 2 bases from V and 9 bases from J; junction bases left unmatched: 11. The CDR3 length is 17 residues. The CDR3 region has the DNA TGCGCCAGCAGCCAAAAAGGAGGGGGACAGGGTGGTTCACCCCTCCACTTT. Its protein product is CASSQKGGGQGGSPLHF.

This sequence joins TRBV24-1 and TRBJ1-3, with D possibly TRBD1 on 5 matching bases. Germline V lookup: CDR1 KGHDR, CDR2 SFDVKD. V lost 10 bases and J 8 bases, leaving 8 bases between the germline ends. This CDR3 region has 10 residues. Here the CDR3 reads CATTGDTIYF. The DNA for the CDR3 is TGTGCCACAACGGGGGACACCATATATTTT.

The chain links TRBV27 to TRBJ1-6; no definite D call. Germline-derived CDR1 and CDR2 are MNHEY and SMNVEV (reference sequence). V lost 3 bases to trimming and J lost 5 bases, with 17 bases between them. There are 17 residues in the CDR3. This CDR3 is CASSFNSRARNNSPLHF. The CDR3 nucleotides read TGTGCCAGCAGTTTCAACTCGAGGGCAAGGAATAATTCACCCCTCCACTTT.

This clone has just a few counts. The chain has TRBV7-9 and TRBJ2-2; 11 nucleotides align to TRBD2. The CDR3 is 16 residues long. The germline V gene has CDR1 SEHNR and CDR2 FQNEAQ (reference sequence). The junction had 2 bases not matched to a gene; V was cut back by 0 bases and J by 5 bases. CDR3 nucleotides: TGTGCCAGCAGCTTAGCCCCTAGCGGGGGGACCGGGGAGCTGTTTTTT. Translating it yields CASSLAPSGGTGELFF.

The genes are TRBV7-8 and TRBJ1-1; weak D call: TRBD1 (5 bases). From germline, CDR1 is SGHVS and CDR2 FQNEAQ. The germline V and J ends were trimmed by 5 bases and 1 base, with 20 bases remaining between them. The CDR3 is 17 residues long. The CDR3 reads CASSRIQGGVSNTEAFF. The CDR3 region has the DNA TGTGCCAGCAGCCGAATCCAAGGAGGGGTCTCGAACACTGAAGCTTTCTTT. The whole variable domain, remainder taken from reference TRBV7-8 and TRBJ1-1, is GAGVSQSPRYKVAKRGQDVALRCDPISGHVSLFWYQQALGQGPEFLTYFQNEAQLDKSGLPSDRFFAERPEGSVSTLKIQRTQQEDSAVYLCASSRIQGGVSNTEAFFGQGTRLTVV.

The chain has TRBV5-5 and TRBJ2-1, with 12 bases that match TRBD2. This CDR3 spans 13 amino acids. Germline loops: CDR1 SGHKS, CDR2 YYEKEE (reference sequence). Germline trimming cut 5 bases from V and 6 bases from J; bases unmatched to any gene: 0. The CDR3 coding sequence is TGTGCCAGCAGGACTAGCGGGGGCAATGAGCAGTTCTTC. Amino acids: CASRTSGGNEQFF.

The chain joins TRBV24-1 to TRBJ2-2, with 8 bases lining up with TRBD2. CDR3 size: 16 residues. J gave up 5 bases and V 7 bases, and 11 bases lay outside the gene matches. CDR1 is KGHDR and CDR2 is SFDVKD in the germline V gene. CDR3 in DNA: TGTGCCACCAGATCAAACCGGGGGGGCGGTACCGGGGAGCTGTTTTTT. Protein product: CATRSNRGGGTGELFF.

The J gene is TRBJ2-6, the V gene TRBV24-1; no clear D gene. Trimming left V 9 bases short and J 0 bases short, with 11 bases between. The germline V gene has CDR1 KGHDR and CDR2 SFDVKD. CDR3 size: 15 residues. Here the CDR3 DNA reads TGTGCCACCTCGAGGTCCGGCTCTGGGGCCAACGTCCTGACTTTC. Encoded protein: CATSRSGSGANVLTF.

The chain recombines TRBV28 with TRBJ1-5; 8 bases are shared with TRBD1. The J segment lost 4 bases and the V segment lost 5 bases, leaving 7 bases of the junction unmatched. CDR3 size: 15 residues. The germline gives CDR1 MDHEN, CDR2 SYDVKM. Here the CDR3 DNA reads TGTGCCAGCAGTAACGCAGGGGGCGGTAATCAGCCCCAGCATTTT. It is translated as CASSNAGGGNQPQHF.

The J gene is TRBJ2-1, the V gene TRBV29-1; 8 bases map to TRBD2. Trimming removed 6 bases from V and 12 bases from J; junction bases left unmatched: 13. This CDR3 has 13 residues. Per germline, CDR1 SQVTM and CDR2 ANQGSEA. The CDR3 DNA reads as TGCAGCGTATCTCCGGGACTAGGGTCGGGGCAGTTCTTC. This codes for CSVSPGLGSGQFF.

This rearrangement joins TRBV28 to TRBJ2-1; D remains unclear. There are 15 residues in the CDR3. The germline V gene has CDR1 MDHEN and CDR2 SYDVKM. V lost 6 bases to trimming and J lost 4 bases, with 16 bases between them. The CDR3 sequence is CASRLYVQKYNEQFF. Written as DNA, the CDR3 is TGTGCCAGCAGGCTTTATGTACAGAAATACAATGAGCAGTTCTTC.

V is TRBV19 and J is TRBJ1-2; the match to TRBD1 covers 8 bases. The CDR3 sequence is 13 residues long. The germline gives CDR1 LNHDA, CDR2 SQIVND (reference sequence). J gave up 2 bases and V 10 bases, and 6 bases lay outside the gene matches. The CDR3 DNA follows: TGTGCCATTAGGACAGGGAGCAACTATGGCTACACCTTC. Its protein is CAIRTGSNYGYTF.

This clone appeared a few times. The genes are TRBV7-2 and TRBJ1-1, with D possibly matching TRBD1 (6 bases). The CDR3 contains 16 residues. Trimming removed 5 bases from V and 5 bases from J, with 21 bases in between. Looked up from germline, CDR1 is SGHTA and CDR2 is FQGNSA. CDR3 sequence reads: CASSEPPRQGQTEAFF. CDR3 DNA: TGTGCCAGCAGCGAGCCTCCACGGCAGGGGCAAACTGAAGCTTTCTTT.

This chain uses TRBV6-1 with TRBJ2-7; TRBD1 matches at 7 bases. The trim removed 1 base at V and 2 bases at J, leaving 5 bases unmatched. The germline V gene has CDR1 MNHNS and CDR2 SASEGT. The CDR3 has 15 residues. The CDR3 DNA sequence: TGTGCCAGCAGTGAAGGACAGGGTGGTCCCTACGAGCAGTACTTC. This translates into CASSEGQGGPYEQYF.

The chain's CDR3 is CASSLVSDTQYF. The DNA for the CDR3 is TGCGCCAGCAGCTTGGTCTCAGATACGCAGTATTTT. The chain has TRBV5-1 and TRBJ2-3; D not certain. Trimming stripped 0 bases from V and 4 bases from J, with 3 bases between. This CDR3 comprises 12 residues. Germline V CDR1 and CDR2: SGHRS, YFSETQ.

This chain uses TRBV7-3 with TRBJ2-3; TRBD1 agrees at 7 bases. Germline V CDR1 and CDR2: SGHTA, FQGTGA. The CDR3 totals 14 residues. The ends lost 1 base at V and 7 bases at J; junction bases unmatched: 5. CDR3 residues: CASSLSTGANTQYF. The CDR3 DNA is TGTGCCAGCAGCTTAAGCACAGGGGCGAATACGCAGTATTTT.

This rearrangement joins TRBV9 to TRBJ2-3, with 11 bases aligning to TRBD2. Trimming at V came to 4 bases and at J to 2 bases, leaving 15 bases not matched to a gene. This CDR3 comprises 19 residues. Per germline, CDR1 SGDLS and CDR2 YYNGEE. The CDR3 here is CASSRTSGGPSKYTDTQYF. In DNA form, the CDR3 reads TGTGCCAGCAGCCGCACTAGCGGGGGACCCAGTAAGTACACAGATACGCAGTATTTT.